These 4 T cell receptor beta chains were all obtained from the same sample, sequenced in a study of identical twins (dated by TCRdb to the mid-2010s). Libraries came from 5' RACE. The run used an Illumina HiSeq 2000. The public reads were quality trimmed at Q25 with fastp and then assembled into clones with MiXCR by TCRdb, keeping productive beta chains. Each entry merges the rows of one CDR3 protein and shows their most common DNA and genes. This sample is represented by roughly 770,000 distinct CDR3 sequences; roughly 18% of them were singletons. Together, the top ten hold about an eighth of the sample. These data were likewise used in another study, on T cells expressing NK-cell markers.

The source material was PBMCs. These receptors originate from a woman between 18 and 30 years old in good health.

This clonotype has more than one count but fewer than ten. The germline gene is not matched at one end of the junction; a read error may be the cause. The chain joins TRBV14 to TRBJ2-7; tentative D call: TRBD1 (6 bases). CDR1 and CDR2 (germline): SGHDN, FVKESK. The CDR3 is 13 amino acids. As DNA, the CDR3 is TGTGCCAGCAGCCCCGGTGGGGGACAATGGCCCCTCTTC. Protein product: CASSPGGGQWPLF.

This chain uses TRBV5-1 with TRBJ2-3, with a weak D call TRBD1 (5 bases). This CDR3 comprises 14 residues. V lost 2 bases and J 5 bases, leaving 12 bases between the germline ends. CDR1 is SGHRS, CDR2 YFSETQ, per germline. The CDR3 reads CASSLTGSGDTQYF. The CDR3 DNA sequence: TGCGCCAGCAGCTTAACAGGATCCGGAGATACGCAGTATTTT.

This clonotype has only a few counts. The chain couples TRBV5-1 to TRBJ2-5; D gene ambiguous. Germline lookup yields CDR1 SGHRS and CDR2 YFSETQ. Between the trimmed V and J ends, which lost 2 bases and 1 base, there was a span of 9 bases. The CDR3 is 14 residues long. In nucleotides, the CDR3 is TGCGCCAGCAGCTTCGGAGAGACCCAAGAGACCCAGTACTTC. Protein sequence: CASSFGETQETQYF.

The chain has TRBV20-1 and TRBJ2-1; D is possibly TRBD1 (6 bases). Germline CDR1 reads DFQATT; CDR2 reads SNEGSKA (reference sequence). V was cut by 4 bases and J by 4 bases, with 11 bases left in between. This CDR3 contains 13 residues. The CDR3 sequence: CSATRQAYNEQFF. Written as DNA, the CDR3 is TGCAGTGCTACCCGACAGGCATACAATGAGCAGTTCTTC.